This TCR beta chain was sequenced during a study of blood T cell repertoires in COVID-19. Study-level information: COVID-19 samples from acute and convalescent phases originated in the United States, Italy and Spain.

This clone was recorded only once. Authors' data handling: Reference gene primer amplification gave nucleated cell count estimates. The method was immunoSEQ multiplex PCR; TCRdb's version includes in-frame clones alone and lacks a portion of them. V, J and clone size derive from that table, while D and trimming were established from the DNA sequence. This sample has about 480,000 clones; 85% to 90% occur once, and the top ten carry roughly 8%. The CDR3 sequence is 13 residues long. Germline V gene sequence: CDR1 LNHDA, CDR2 SQIVND (reference sequence). V lost 4 bases to trimming and J lost 5 bases, with 12 bases between them. Patients from Seattle were sampled longitudinally, starting during active infection.

The specimen sequenced was peripheral blood. The genes are TRBV19 and TRBJ2-7, with unresolved D. The TCR originated in a woman between 50 and 59 years old with COVID-19, enrolled during active disease. CDR3 protein: CASSTSRRNEQYF. CDR3 nucleotides: TGTGCCAGTAGTACCTCTCGGAGAAACGAGCAGTACTTC.